What follows are 9 T cell receptor beta chains derived from one specimen sequenced in a study of shared clonotypes between healthy human individuals. The assay was immunoSEQ multiplex PCR, and TCRdb's table has in-frame clones only and misses some. The data contain some 1.5 million clones, roughly 96% of them seen just once; the ten biggest clones take up approximately 1.2%. Sequencing was done on a sample of naive CD4+ T cells sorted from blood. Sample subset: CD45RA+ positively selected. The receptors come from a man aged 25 to 40 in good health.

This clone was counted a single time. The CDR3: CSVGQRNEKLFF. The DNA for the CDR3 is TGCAGCGTGGGACAGCGTAATGAAAAACTGTTTTTT. The chain links TRBV29-1 to TRBJ1-4, with TRBD1 matching 7 bases. Losses at the gene ends were 6 bases for V and 4 bases for J; bases not matched to a gene: 2. This CDR3 is 12 amino acids long. Germline CDR1 SQVTM, CDR2 ANQGSEA.

V is TRBV9 and J is TRBJ2-7; maybe TRBD2 (5 bases). CDR1 and CDR2 from the germline V gene are SGDLS and YYNGEE. The CDR3 loop spans 14 amino acids. Deletions cut 3 bases from V and 6 bases from J, with 16 bases between. CDR3 sequence (DNA): TGTGCCAGCAGCGGCCTGGAGGATGAGGGCGAGCAGTACTTC. Its protein product is CASSGLEDEGEQYF.

The rearrangement joins TRBV10-3 to TRBJ2-5; 9 positions match TRBD1. The CDR3 runs 14 residues. Germline-derived CDR1 and CDR2 are ENHRY and SYGVKD. Trimming cost V 4 bases and J 1 base; bases outside gene matches: 1. The CDR3 spells CAISVGQGQETQYF. The DNA for the CDR3 is TGTGCCATCAGTGTGGGACAGGGCCAAGAGACCCAGTACTTC.

The chain has TRBV11-3 and TRBJ2-3; D is possibly TRBD2 (5 bases). Deletions cut 2 bases from V and 4 bases from J, with 10 bases between. The CDR3 covers 14 residues. Germline V gene sequence: CDR1 SGHNT, CDR2 YENEEA. The CDR3 protein is CASSLSRVSDTQYF. The CDR3 nucleotides read TGTGCCAGCAGCTTATCGAGGGTATCAGATACGCAGTATTTT.

The rearrangement links TRBV7-3 to TRBJ2-2, with 7 positions matching TRBD1. Trimming cost V 0 bases and J 4 bases; bases outside gene matches: 5. This CDR3 is built from 16 residues. In germline, CDR1 is SGHTA, CDR2 FQGTGA. The CDR3 reads CASSLTSQGITGELFF. As DNA, the CDR3 is TGTGCCAGCAGCTTAACATCACAGGGGATCACCGGGGAGCTGTTTTTT.

This chain joins TRBV7-8 and TRBJ1-3, with a weak D call TRBD1 (6 bases). Germline values: CDR1 SGHVS, CDR2 FQNEAQ. The CDR3 has 15 amino acids. The ends were cut back, 4 bases at V and 1 base at J, with 11 bases in the middle. CDR3 coding DNA: TGTGCCAGCAGCTCACAAACAGGGTCTGGAAACACCATATATTTT. Encoded protein: CASSSQTGSGNTIYF.

This sequence joins TRBV5-5 and TRBJ1-5; D may be TRBD1 (5 bases). CDR1 and CDR2 from the germline V gene are SGHKS and YYEKEE (reference sequence). Deletions cut 9 bases from V and 3 bases from J, with 16 bases between. This CDR3 spans 14 amino acids. The CDR3 loop is CATQEGLLNQPQHF. CDR3 DNA: TGTGCCACCCAAGAGGGACTTCTCAATCAGCCCCAGCATTTT.

The chain links TRBV10-1 to TRBJ2-3, with TRBD2 matching 7 bases. The CDR3 extends over 15 amino acids. Germline V gene data show CDR1 as WNHNN and CDR2 as SYGVQD (reference sequence). The V and J ends lost 3 bases and 0 bases, in that order; junction bases with no gene match: 3. The CDR3 sequence is CASSDYSGSTDTQYF. CDR3 coding DNA: TGCGCCAGCAGTGATTATAGCGGGAGCACAGATACGCAGTATTTT.

This chain links TRBV9 with TRBJ2-3; 9 bases map to TRBD2. This CDR3 region has 18 residues. Germline assignment: CDR1 SGDLS and CDR2 YYNGEE. The V segment lost 4 bases and the J segment 5 bases; nucleotides outside the gene matches: 17. The CDR3 protein is CASSTLLAGSVRGDTQYF. CDR3 nucleotides: TGTGCCAGCAGCACCCTCCTAGCGGGATCGGTGAGGGGAGATACGCAGTATTTT.